These T cell receptor beta chains were read from a single sample in a study of T cell repertoires in cytomegalovirus infection. TCRdb reprocessed the reads via MiXCR and lists one record per CDR3 protein. The data contain fewer than 550,000 distinct CDR3 sequences, about 33% of them seen just once; the ten biggest clones take up roughly 13%. Sequenced input: PBMCs. These receptors were taken from a human donor in good health (CMV status not recorded). Some clones in this sample may be carry-over from other donors' samples. Each CDR3 is given with its conserved first and last residue. Not every row has a clone size; where given, it reads once, few, many or a size class.

CASSRTGDGSPLHF	few	TRBV6-6	TRBJ1-6
CASSPAEYLETQYF	few	TRBV6-5	TRBJ2-5
CASSSPEKNIQYF	.	TRBV6-8	TRBJ2-4
CASSPPGWDEQYF	many	TRBV11-2	TRBJ2-7
CASAQGGNEKLFF	.	TRBV19	TRBJ1-4
CASSLFVALNTEAFF	few	TRBV7-9	TRBJ1-1
CASSYPWTVNTEAFF	.	TRBV6-2/TRBV6-3	TRBJ1-1
CASSLAFGQLSGANVLTF	many	TRBV7-2	TRBJ2-6
CASSIDSMNTEAFF	few	TRBV19	TRBJ1-1
CASRSRASGPQHF	.	TRBV6-8	TRBJ1-5
CASSNTLNTEAFF	few	TRBV7-8	TRBJ1-1
CASSAATRGGPISTDTQYF	.	TRBV11-2	TRBJ2-3
CATRGGRWDTEAFF	.	TRBV10-3	TRBJ1-1
CASSLLRQNTEAFF	.	TRBV11-1	TRBJ1-1
CASSLYTGGNQPQHF	.	TRBV27	TRBJ1-5
CASSSRVSGANVLTF	many	TRBV7-9	TRBJ2-6
CSARVGSLAGGQETQYF	.	TRBV20-1	TRBJ2-5
CASSPTGLDSLAANVLTF	.	TRBV12-3/TRBV12-4	TRBJ2-6
CASSFGVRTGVDQPQHF	few	TRBV19	TRBJ1-5
CASSSIIPGITEAFF	few	TRBV7-9	TRBJ1-1
CASSSGRRTLRQNTEAFF	many	TRBV7-9	TRBJ1-1
CASSGFPGKDEQFF	.	TRBV9	TRBJ2-1
CSASLLQGANSPLHF	few	TRBV20-1	TRBJ1-6
CASSLPGTGIAGELFF	few	TRBV12-3/TRBV12-4	TRBJ2-2
CASWAGGNQPQHF	many	TRBV7-2	TRBJ1-5
CASSLGSAGGTDTQYF	.	TRBV7-6	TRBJ2-3
CASSHRTGSTDTQYF	many	TRBV7-2	TRBJ2-3
CASSLNRGQKWIF	few	TRBV7-2	TRBJ2-1
CASSFQGGQQYF	few	TRBV12-3/TRBV12-4	TRBJ2-7
CASSPPGVSGARDEQFF	.	TRBV7-2	TRBJ2-1
CASSVGGSLQETQYF	.	TRBV9	TRBJ2-5
CASSEGGGRAQPQHF	.	TRBV6-1	TRBJ1-5
CATRLGMNTEAFF	many	TRBV11-2	TRBJ1-1
CASSFMTGVAGELFF	few	TRBV7-9	TRBJ2-2
CASSVSPEGLNEQYF	.	TRBV6-6	TRBJ2-7
CAGRSDDYGYTF	.	TRBV28	TRBJ1-2
CASSNRIDSNQPQHF	few	TRBV5-5	TRBJ1-5
CASSLRDPSYNEQFF	few	TRBV6-2/TRBV6-3	TRBJ2-1
CASSLGQNSKYGYTF	few	TRBV11-2	TRBJ1-2
CASRWGLGQPQHF	.	TRBV19	TRBJ1-5
CASRLQGNTEAFF	many	TRBV6-1	TRBJ1-1
CASSLGRGDEQFF	many	TRBV7-8	TRBJ2-1
CASSPGNRGLSNQPQHF	few	TRBV6-1	TRBJ1-5
CASSAPSTPIASPEQYF	few	TRBV5-5	TRBJ2-7
CASSPGLAGGSTGELFF	many	TRBV7-6	TRBJ2-2
CASSITGGPGREKLFF	.	TRBV19	TRBJ1-4
CSVGHSVGETQYF	.	TRBV29-1	TRBJ2-5
CASSSPPGQVSFNPNTGELFF	few	TRBV7-9	TRBJ2-2
CASRVKSNQPQHF	few	TRBV6-1	TRBJ1-5
CASISGSWGWQNYTGELFF	.	TRBV5-8	TRBJ2-2
CASSLPDRPQHF	few	TRBV12-3/TRBV12-4	TRBJ1-5
CASSEYRDGTEAFF	many	TRBV25-1	TRBJ1-1
CASSAADRSTDTQYF	.	TRBV9	TRBJ2-3
CASSPVEGVNSPLHF	.	TRBV12-3/TRBV12-4	TRBJ1-6
CASRNLGQPKQGNEQFF	few	TRBV2	TRBJ2-1
CASSPGPGWDEQYF	.	TRBV18	TRBJ2-7
CSVEGTGGINEQYF	.	TRBV29-1	TRBJ2-7
CASISTRTGVYEQYF	.	TRBV11-1	TRBJ2-7
CASSKGPGTSTDTQYF	few	TRBV7-9	TRBJ2-3